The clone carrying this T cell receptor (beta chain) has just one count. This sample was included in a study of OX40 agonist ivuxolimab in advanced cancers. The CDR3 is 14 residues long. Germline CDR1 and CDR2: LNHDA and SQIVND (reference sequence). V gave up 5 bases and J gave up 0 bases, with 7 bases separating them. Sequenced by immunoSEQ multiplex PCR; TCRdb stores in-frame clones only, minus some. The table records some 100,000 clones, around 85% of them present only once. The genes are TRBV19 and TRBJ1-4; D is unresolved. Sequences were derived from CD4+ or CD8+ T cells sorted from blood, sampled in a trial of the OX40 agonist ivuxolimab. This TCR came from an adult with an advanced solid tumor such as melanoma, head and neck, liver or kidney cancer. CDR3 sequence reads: CASSPPATNEKLFF. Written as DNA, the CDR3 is TGTGCCAGTAGTCCCCCGGCAACTAATGAAAAACTGTTTTTT.